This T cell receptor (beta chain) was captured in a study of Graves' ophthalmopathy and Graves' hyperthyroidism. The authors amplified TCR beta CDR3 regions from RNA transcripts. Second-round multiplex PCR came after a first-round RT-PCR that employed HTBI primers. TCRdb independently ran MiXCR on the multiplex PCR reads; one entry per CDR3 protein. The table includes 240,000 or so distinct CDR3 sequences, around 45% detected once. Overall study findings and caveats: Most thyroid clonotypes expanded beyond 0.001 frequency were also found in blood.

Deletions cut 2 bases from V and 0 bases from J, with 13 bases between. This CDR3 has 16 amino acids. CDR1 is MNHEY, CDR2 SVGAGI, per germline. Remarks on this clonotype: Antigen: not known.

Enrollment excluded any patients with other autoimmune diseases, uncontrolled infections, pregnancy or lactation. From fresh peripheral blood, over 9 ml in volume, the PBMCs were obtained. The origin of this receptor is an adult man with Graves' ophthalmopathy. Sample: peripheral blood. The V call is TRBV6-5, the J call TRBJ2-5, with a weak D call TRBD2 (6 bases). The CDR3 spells CASSYGVAEYQETQYF. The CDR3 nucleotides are TGTGCCAGCAGTTACGGGGTAGCGGAGTACCAAGAGACCCAGTACTTC.